This T cell receptor beta chain is drawn from a study of T cell repertoires in ileal Crohn's disease. Study-level background: Surgery for a complication: stricturing in 61%, penetrating in about 40%. Postoperative therapy was given to about half: roughly 11 thiopurines, 18 anti-TNF agents.

Method: immunoSEQ multiplex PCR; TCRdb's copy keeps in-frame clones and lacks some. The sample has more than 12,000 clones, approximately 78% seen once. Eligibility required adulthood, ileal or ileocolonic Crohn's disease and indicated ileocolonic resection. This CDR3 is 14 amino acids long. CDR1 and CDR2 (germline): SGHRS, YFSETQ. Losses at the gene ends were 2 bases for V and 2 bases for J; bases not matched to a gene: 3. This clonotype originated in an adult with Crohn's disease. Sequencing input: ileal tissue. This chain joins TRBV5-1 and TRBJ2-5; 7 bases line up with TRBD1. Here the CDR3 DNA reads TGCGCCAGCAGCTTACGGGGACAGCAAGAGACCCAGTACTTC. Translating it yields CASSLRGQQETQYF.